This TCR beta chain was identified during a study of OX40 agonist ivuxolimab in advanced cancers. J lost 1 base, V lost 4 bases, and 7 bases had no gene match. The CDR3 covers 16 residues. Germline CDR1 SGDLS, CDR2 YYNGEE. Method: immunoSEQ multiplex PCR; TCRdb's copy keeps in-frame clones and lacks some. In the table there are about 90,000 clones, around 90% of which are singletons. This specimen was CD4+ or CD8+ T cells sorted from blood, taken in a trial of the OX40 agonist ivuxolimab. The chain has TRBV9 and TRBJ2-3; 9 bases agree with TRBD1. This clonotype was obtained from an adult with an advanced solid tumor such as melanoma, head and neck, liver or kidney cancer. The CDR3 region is CASSPTGGPRTDTQYF. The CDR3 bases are TGTGCCAGCAGCCCGACAGGGGGGCCCCGCACAGATACGCAGTATTTT.